The clone carrying this T cell receptor beta chain was seen many times. Antigen specificity is unknown. This entry belongs to a study of identical twins. Broader study findings: High-abundance cord blood beta clonotypes had fewer insertions; memory repertoires showed none.

The CDR3 spans 14 residues. Germline V gene sequence: CDR1 MGHRA, CDR2 YSYEKL. Trimming cost V 2 bases and J 5 bases, with 12 bases left between them. TCRdb passed the 5' RACE reads through MiXCR, listing each CDR3 protein once. The repertoire holds hundreds of thousands of distinct CDR3 sequences, with roughly 8.6% as singletons. The same data also contributed to another study, on yellow fever vaccine responses in identical twins.

This clonotype was sampled from a woman aged 18-29 years in good health. The sequencing sample was made of memory (CD45RO+) T cells sorted from blood. V usage is TRBV4-1 and J usage is TRBJ1-2, with a weak D call TRBD1 (5 bases). CDR3 sequence (DNA): TGCGCCAGCAGCCAACCAGGGACTGTATATGGCTACACCTTC. Amino acids: CASSQPGTVYGYTF.